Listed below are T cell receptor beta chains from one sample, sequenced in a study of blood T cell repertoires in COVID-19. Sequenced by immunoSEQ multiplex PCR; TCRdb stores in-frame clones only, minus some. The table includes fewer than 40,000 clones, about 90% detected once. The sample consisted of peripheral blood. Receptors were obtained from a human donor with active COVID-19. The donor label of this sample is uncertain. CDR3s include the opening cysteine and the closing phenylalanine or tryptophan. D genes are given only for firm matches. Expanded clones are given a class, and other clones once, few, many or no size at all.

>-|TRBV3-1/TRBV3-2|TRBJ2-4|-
CASSHINF
TGTGCCAGCAGCCACATCAACTTC
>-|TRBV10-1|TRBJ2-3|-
CASSDRASTDTQYF
TGCGCCAGCAGTGACAGGGCTAGCACAGATACGCAGTATTTT
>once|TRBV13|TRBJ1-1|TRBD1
CASSRRDRGIFTEAFF
TGTGCCAGCAGCCGCCGGGACAGGGGGATCTTCACTGAAGCTTTCTTT
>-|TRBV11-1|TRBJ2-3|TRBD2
CASSYTSGGARDTQYF
TGTGCCAGCAGCTATACTAGCGGGGGGGCCCGGGATACGCAGTATTTT
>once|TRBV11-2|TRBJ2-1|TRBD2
CASSLSSGGREQFF
TGTGCCAGCAGCTTGTCTAGCGGGGGCCGTGAGCAGTTCTTC
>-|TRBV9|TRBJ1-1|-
CASSAQQGYTEAFF
TGTGCCAGCAGCGCACAACAGGGATACACTGAAGCTTTCTTT
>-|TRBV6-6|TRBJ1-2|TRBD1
CASSHPSGTGGKGYTF
TGTGCCAGCAGTCATCCGTCCGGGACAGGGGGCAAAGGCTACACCTTC
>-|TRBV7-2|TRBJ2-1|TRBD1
CASSFLGGANDEQFF
TGTGCCAGCAGCTTTCTAGGGGGCGCAAACGATGAGCAGTTCTTC
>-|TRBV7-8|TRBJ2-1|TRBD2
CASSPGVAGGKYYNEQFF
TGTGCCAGCAGCCCAGGGGTAGCGGGGGGGAAATACTACAATGAGCAGTTCTTC
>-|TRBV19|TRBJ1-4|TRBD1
CASSISGGLEKLFF
TGTGCCAGTAGTATTTCAGGGGGCCTCGAAAAACTGTTTTTT
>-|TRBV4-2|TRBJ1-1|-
CASSQDSLNTEAFF
TGTGCCAGCAGCCAAGACTCTTTGAACACTGAAGCTTTCTTT
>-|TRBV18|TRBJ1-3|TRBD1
CASSPLRQGDSGNTIYF
TGTGCCAGCTCACCATTGAGACAGGGAGACTCTGGAAACACCATATATTTT
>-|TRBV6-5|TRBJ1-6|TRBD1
CASRRDRGHNSPLHF
TGTGCCAGCAGGAGAGACAGGGGGCATAATTCACCCCTCCACTTT
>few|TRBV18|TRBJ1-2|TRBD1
CASSPPEGAFYGYTF
TGTGCCAGCTCACCACCGGAGGGGGCCTTCTATGGCTACACCTTC
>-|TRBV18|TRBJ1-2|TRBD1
CASSPTGGAGYGYTF
TGTGCCAGCTCACCCACAGGGGGCGCAGGCTATGGCTACACCTTC
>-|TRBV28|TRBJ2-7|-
CASSSPSDSYEQYF
TGTGCCAGCAGTTCGCCTAGCGACTCCTACGAGCAGTACTTC
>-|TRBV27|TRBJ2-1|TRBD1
CASSRGQNHEQFF
TGTGCCAGCAGCAGGGGACAGAACCATGAGCAGTTCTTC
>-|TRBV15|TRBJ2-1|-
CATSRDRFVQALVRSEQFF
TGTGCCACCAGCAGAGATCGGTTTGTCCAAGCCCTCGTGAGGTCTGAGCAGTTCTTC
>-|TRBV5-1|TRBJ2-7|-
CASRYEYEQYF
TGCGCCAGCAGATACGAGTACGAGCAGTACTTC
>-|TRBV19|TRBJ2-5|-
CASSRRKSAGRGETQYF
TGTGCCAGTAGTCGGAGGAAATCGGCCGGACGAGGAGAGACCCAGTACTTC
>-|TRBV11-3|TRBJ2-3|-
CASSPSTGLSTDTQYF
TGTGCCAGCAGCCCATCGACAGGCCTTAGCACAGATACGCAGTATTTT
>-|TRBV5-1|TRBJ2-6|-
CASSLRASSGANVLTF
TGCGCCAGCAGCTTGAGAGCTAGCTCTGGGGCCAACGTCCTGACTTTC